This T cell receptor beta chain originates from a study of blood T cell repertoires in COVID-19. Profiling relied on immunoSEQ multiplex PCR, and the TCRdb table lists in-frame clones only, not all of them. The table lists 200,000 to 250,000 clones, 75% to 85% of them singletons, with roughly 1.2% in the top ten. This CDR3 contains 16 residues. Germline assignment: CDR1 SGDLS and CDR2 YYNGEE. V was pared by 3 bases and J by 2 bases, with 17 bases between. V gene TRBV9 combines with J gene TRBJ1-2, with a tentative D call TRBD1 (6 bases). This TCR derives from a woman in her twenties or thirties with COVID-19, enrolled during active disease. Specimen: peripheral blood. Here the CDR3 reads CASSAPTGTGNYGYTF. In DNA form, the CDR3 reads TGTGCCAGCAGCGCCCCGACAGGCACCGGGAACTATGGCTACACCTTC.